Following are 17 T cell receptor beta chains from one sample sequenced in a study of blood T cell repertoires in COVID-19. Only in-frame clones appear in the TCRdb table, and some are missing; sequencing was by immunoSEQ multiplex PCR. This sample has approximately 390,000 clones, with 85% to 90% found just once. The sequencing input was PBMCs or T cells enriched from blood (not recorded which). These receptors all stem from a woman in her forties or fifties who had recovered from COVID-19.

The J gene is TRBJ2-2, the V gene TRBV9, with TRBD2 matching 13 bases. V lost 3 bases to trimming and J lost 6 bases; unmatched junction nucleotides: 2. CDR1 SGDLS and CDR2 YYNGEE come from the germline V gene. This CDR3 has 15 residues. The CDR3 bases are TGTGCCAGCAGCGGAACTAGCGGGGGGGCCGGGGAGCTGTTTTTT. It translates to CASSGTSGGAGELFF. The variable domain in full, with the rest retrieved from reference TRBV9 and TRBJ2-2, is DSGVTQTPKHLITATGQRVTLRCSPRSGDLSVYWYQQSLDQGLQFLIQYYNGEERAKGNILERFSAQQFPDLHSELNLSSLELGDSALYFCASSGTSGGAGELFFGEGSRLTVL.

The V and J genes are TRBV7-9 and TRBJ1-1; TRBD1 agrees at 7 bases. V shed 2 bases and J 5 bases; nucleotides not matched to a gene: 11. Germline V gene sequence: CDR1 SEHNR, CDR2 FQNEAQ (reference sequence). This CDR3 contains 16 residues. CDR3 DNA: TGTGCCAGCAGCTTATCTAAGTTACAGGGGAAAACTGAAGCTTTCTTT. Its protein product is CASSLSKLQGKTEAFF. Variable domain in full (rest from reference TRBV7-9 and TRBJ1-1): DTGVSQNPRHKITKRGQNVTFRCDPISEHNRLYWYRQTLGQGPEFLTYFQNEAQLEKSRLLSDRFSAERPKGSFSTLEIQRTEQGDSAMYLCASSLSKLQGKTEAFFGQGTRLTVV.

The V call is TRBV7-9, the J call TRBJ2-1; TRBD2 is a possible D gene (5 bases). The CDR3 is 16 residues long. V was shortened by 3 bases and J by 2 bases, with 14 bases between the two germline ends. Germline assignment: CDR1 SEHNR and CDR2 FQNEAQ (reference sequence). In DNA, the CDR3 is TGTGCCAGCAGCTTGTTACGCCGAGCGGCCTACAATGAGCAGTTCTTC. Translated, it gives CASSLLRRAAYNEQFF.

The rearrangement links TRBV5-6 to TRBJ1-6; no clear D gene. There are 16 residues in the CDR3. With 0 bases removed from V and 9 bases from J, the gap between germline ends came to 16 bases. In germline, CDR1 is SGHDT, CDR2 YYEEEE. The CDR3: CASSLGKPGLGSPLHF. CDR3 in DNA: TGTGCCAGCAGCTTGGGGAAGCCGGGGTTAGGTTCACCCCTCCACTTT.

The chain links TRBV10-3 to TRBJ1-6; possibly TRBD1 for D (6 bases). Trimming stripped 0 bases from V and 10 bases from J, with 10 bases between. This CDR3 is built from 14 residues. From germline, CDR1 is ENHRY and CDR2 SYGVKD. The CDR3 is CAISESGGLSPLHF. CDR3 DNA sequence: TGTGCCATCAGTGAGTCGGGGGGGCTGTCACCCCTCCACTTT.

The count of this clone is one. The gene calls are TRBV21-1 and TRBJ1-6; whether TRBD1, the table's D call, matches the DNA was not checked. TRBV21-1 is marked as a pseudogene. This CDR3 has 16 residues. Here the CDR3 DNA reads TGTGCCAGCAGCATTGCGGGACAGGAATTTATTCAGCCCCTCCACTTT. It codes for CASSIAGQEFIQPLHF.

The chain recombines TRBV9 with TRBJ1-2; unclear D gene. V lost 3 bases and J 7 bases, leaving 19 bases between the germline ends. This CDR3 region has 15 residues. CDR1 is SGDLS, CDR2 YYNGEE, per germline. Here the CDR3 reads CASSENERASAGYTF. The CDR3 nucleotides read TGTGCCAGCAGCGAAAACGAGAGGGCGTCAGCTGGCTACACCTTC.

Written as DNA, the CDR3 is TGCGCCAGCAGCTCCCGGGACTACACCCTTGAGCAGTTCTTC. As protein: CASSSRDYTLEQFF. The chain uses TRBV5-1 and TRBJ2-1, with 7 bases lining up with TRBD2. V shed 3 bases and J 9 bases; nucleotides not matched to a gene: 9. The CDR3 consists of 14 residues. CDR1 is SGHRS, CDR2 YFSETQ, per germline. The variable domain in full, completed from reference TRBV5-1 and TRBJ2-1, reads KAGVTQTPRYLIKTRGQQVTLSCSPISGHRSVSWYQQTPGQGLQFLFEYFSETQRNKGNFPGRFSGRQFSNSRSEMNVSTLELGDSALYLCASSSRDYTLEQFFGPGTRLTVL.

Only one count was recorded for this clone. The V and J genes are TRBV19 and TRBJ2-5; 8 bases map to TRBD2. In germline, CDR1 is LNHDA, CDR2 SQIVND (reference sequence). CDR3 length equals 17 residues. V trimming: 3 bases; J trimming: 2 bases; junction bases outside the gene matches: 11. The chain's CDR3 is CASSMGVLAGIQETQYF. The CDR3, as DNA: TGTGCCAGTAGTATGGGGGTATTAGCGGGGATACAAGAGACCCAGTACTTC.

The chain is built from TRBV2 and TRBJ1-2; D gene unclear. The CDR3 totals 14 residues. V was shortened by 1 base and J by 0 bases, with 6 bases between the two germline ends. Germline CDR1 reads SNHLY; CDR2 reads FYNNEI. In nucleotides, the CDR3 is TGTGCCAGCAGTGAAGACACCTCTAACTATGGCTACACCTTC. This sequence encodes CASSEDTSNYGYTF.

The V call is TRBV4-3, the J call TRBJ1-1; 7 bases line up with TRBD1. J gave up 7 bases and V 3 bases, and 8 bases lay outside the gene matches. CDR1 is LGHNA, CDR2 YSLEER, per germline. The CDR3 runs to 14 residues. CDR3: CASSQTGTVVEAFF. The CDR3 DNA reads TGCGCCAGCAGCCAGACCGGGACAGTTGTTGAAGCTTTCTTT.

This chain joins TRBV7-9 and TRBJ1-2, with TRBD1 matching over 9 bases. Germline CDR1 SEHNR, CDR2 FQNEAQ (reference sequence). The CDR3 length is 16 residues. The ends lost 3 bases at V and 5 bases at J; junction bases unmatched: 10. This CDR3 reads CASSFPLTGTGYGYTF. The CDR3 region has the DNA TGTGCCAGCAGCTTTCCCCTCACCGGGACAGGGTATGGCTACACCTTC.

The CDR3 here is CATSDPRGRGGQNGADTQYF. The CDR3 DNA reads as TGTGCCACCAGTGATCCACGTGGGCGGGGGGGCCAAAATGGGGCAGATACGCAGTATTTT. V usage is TRBV24-1 and J usage is TRBJ2-3; the match to TRBD2 covers 9 bases. J lost 4 bases, V lost 3 bases, and 19 bases had no gene match. This CDR3 has 20 amino acids. CDR1 is KGHDR and CDR2 is SFDVKD in the germline V gene.

The chain carries TRBV12-3 or TRBV12-4 and TRBJ2-1; D uncertain. V lost 5 bases and J lost 5, with 4 bases in between. The CDR3 is made up of 11 amino acids. The CDR3 nucleotides read TGTGCCAGCAGTCCTCACAATGAGCAGTTCTTC. Encoded protein: CASSPHNEQFF.

Written as DNA, the CDR3 is TGTGCCAGCAGCCAAACAGGGGTAAGCAATCAGCCCCAGCATTTT. Encoded protein: CASSQTGVSNQPQHF. This chain links TRBV28 with TRBJ1-5; 7 bases map to TRBD1. The CDR3 runs to 15 residues. Per germline, CDR1 MDHEN and CDR2 SYDVKM. V was clipped by 6 bases and J by 1 base; unmatched bases: 6.

The J gene is TRBJ2-7, the V gene TRBV5-1; D is ambiguous. The CDR3 spans 12 residues. Deletions cut 0 bases from V and 3 bases from J, with 4 bases between. CDR1 is SGHRS, CDR2 YFSETQ, per germline. The CDR3 spells CASSLVGYEQYF. CDR3 sequence (DNA): TGCGCCAGCAGCTTGGTCGGCTACGAGCAGTACTTC.

This clone occurred once. This chain joins TRBV7-9 and TRBJ1-1, with TRBD1 matching over 9 bases. The CDR3 is 15 residues long. V was clipped by 5 bases and J by 0 bases; unmatched bases: 4. Germline CDR1 reads SEHNR; CDR2 reads FQNEAQ (reference sequence). Here the CDR3 DNA reads TGTGCCAGCAGCAAACAGGGGGCACTGAACACTGAAGCTTTCTTT. Amino acid sequence: CASSKQGALNTEAFF.